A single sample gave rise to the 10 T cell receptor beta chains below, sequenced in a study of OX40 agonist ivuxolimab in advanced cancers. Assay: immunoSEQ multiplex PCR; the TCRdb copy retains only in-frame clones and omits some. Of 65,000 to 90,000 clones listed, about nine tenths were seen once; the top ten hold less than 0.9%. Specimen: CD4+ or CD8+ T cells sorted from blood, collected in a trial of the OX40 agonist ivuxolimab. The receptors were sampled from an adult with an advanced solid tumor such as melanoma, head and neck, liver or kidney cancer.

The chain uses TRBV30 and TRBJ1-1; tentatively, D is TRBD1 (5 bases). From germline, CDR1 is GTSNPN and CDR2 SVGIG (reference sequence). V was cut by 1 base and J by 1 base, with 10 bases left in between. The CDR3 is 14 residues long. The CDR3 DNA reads TGTGCCTGGAGTGGCCCCGGGGGGAACACTGAAGCTTTCTTT. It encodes CAWSGPGGNTEAFF.

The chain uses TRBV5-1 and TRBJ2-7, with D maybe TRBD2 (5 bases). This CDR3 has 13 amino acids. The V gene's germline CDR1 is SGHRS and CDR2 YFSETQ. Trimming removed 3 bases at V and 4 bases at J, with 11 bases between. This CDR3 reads CASSYSGEYEQYF. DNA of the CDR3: TGCGCCAGCAGCTACAGCGGCGAATACGAGCAGTACTTC. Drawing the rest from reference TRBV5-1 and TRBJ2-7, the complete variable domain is KAGVTQTPRYLIKTRGQQVTLSCSPISGHRSVSWYQQTPGQGLQFLFEYFSETQRNKGNFPGRFSGRQFSNSRSEMNVSTLELGDSALYLCASSYSGEYEQYFGPGTRLTVT.

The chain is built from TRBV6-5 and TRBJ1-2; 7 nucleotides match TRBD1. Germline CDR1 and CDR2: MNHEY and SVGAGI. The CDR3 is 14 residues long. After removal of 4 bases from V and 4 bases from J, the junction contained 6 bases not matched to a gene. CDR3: CASSSQGGVYGYTF. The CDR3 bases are TGTGCCAGCAGTTCCCAGGGGGGGGTCTATGGCTACACCTTC.

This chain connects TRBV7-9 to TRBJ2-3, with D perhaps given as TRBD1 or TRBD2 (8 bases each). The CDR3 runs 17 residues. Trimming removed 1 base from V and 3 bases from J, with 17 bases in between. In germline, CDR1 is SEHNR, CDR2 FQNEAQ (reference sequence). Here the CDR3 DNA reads TGTGCCAGCAGCTTAGGCGGGGGGACAGGAGGAACAGATACGCAGTATTTT. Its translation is CASSLGGGTGGTDTQYF.

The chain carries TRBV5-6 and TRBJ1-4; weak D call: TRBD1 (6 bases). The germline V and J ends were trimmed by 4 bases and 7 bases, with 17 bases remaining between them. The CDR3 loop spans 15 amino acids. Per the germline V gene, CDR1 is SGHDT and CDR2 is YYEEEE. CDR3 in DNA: TGTGCCAGCAGCGGGAAGTACAGGGATGCTGAAAAACTGTTTTTT. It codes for CASSGKYRDAEKLFF.

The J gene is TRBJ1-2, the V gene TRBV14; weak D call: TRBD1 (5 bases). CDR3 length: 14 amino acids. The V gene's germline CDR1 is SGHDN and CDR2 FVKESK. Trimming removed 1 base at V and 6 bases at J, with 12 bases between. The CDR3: CASSQVHSGHGYTF. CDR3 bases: TGTGCCAGCAGCCAAGTACACTCGGGGCATGGCTACACCTTC.

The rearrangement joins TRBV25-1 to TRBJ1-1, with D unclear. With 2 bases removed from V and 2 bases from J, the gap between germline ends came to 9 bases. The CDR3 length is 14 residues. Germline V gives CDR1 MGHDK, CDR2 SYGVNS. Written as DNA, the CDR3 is TGTGCCAGCAGTGAAAGGAACCGAAACACTGAAGCTTTCTTT. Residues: CASSERNRNTEAFF.

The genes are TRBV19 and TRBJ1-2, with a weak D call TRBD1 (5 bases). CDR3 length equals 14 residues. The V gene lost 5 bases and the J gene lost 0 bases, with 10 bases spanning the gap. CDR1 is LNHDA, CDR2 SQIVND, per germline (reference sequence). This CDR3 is CASSRRDSNYGYTF. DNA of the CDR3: TGTGCCAGTAGTCGCCGGGACTCTAACTATGGCTACACCTTC.

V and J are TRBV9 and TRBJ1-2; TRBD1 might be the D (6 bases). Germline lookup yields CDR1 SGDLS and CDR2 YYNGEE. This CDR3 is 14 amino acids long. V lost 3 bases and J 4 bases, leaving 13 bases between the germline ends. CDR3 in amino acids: CASSADGGSYGYTF. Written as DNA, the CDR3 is TGTGCCAGCAGCGCCGACGGGGGCAGCTATGGCTACACCTTC.

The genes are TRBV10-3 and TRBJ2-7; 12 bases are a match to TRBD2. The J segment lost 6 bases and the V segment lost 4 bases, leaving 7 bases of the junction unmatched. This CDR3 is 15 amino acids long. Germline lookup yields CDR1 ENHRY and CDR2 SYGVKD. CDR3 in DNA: TGTGCCATCAGTGCATCTAGCGGGAGGGCCGCCGAGCAGTACTTC. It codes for CAISASSGRAAEQYF.